This TCR beta chain was documented in a study of T cell responses to AZD1222 COVID-19 vaccine. Whole-study results and caveats: Clonal diversity may have been underestimated, and the donors were mostly white British, with more females than males. CD4 TCRs linked to vaccination spanned spike, dominating at 160-218 and 743-854.

Sequencing used immunoSEQ multiplex PCR; TCRdb keeps in-frame clones, though not all of them. The sample has 150,000 to 200,000 clones, about 93% seen once. CDR3 length: 12 amino acids. Trimming at V came to 6 bases and at J to 6 bases, leaving 5 bases not matched to a gene. A note on this clone: Its antigen is currently unknown.

The source was peripheral blood, collected 28 days after the second dose of the MenACWY control vaccine. This TCR derives from an adult who received the MenACWY meningococcal vaccine as a control. V usage is TRBV12-3 or TRBV12-4 and J usage is TRBJ2-7; 7 nucleotides align to TRBD2. CDR3 coding DNA: TGTGCCAGCAGGGGGACTACTGCCGAGCAGTACTTC. Protein sequence: CASRGTTAEQYF.